A single sample gave rise to the 7 T cell receptor beta chains below, sequenced in a study of blood T cell repertoires in COVID-19. TCRdb keeps only in-frame clones here, not all; method: immunoSEQ multiplex PCR. This sample yields around 200,000 clones, of which more than 75% are seen a single time; roughly 5% belongs to the top ten. Sequencing was performed on peripheral blood. These receptors were taken from a woman of 80 years or more with acute or convalescent COVID-19.

The chain couples TRBV4-2 to TRBJ2-5; 8 nucleotides line up with TRBD2. The CDR3 spans 14 residues. Trimming at V came to 6 bases and at J to 5 bases, leaving 8 bases not matched to a gene. CDR1 LGHNA and CDR2 YNFKEQ come from the germline V gene. CDR3 region: CASRPGLAAETQYF. In DNA, the CDR3 is TGTGCCAGCAGACCTGGACTAGCCGCGGAGACCCAGTACTTC.

The chain is built from TRBV11-3 and TRBJ1-1; 8 nucleotides match TRBD1. Germline CDR1 is SGHNT and CDR2 is YENEEA. V shed 5 bases and J 5 bases; nucleotides not matched to a gene: 7. The CDR3 loop spans 14 amino acids. CDR3 region: CASSKRTGNTEAFF. Here the CDR3 DNA reads TGTGCCAGCAGCAAACGGACAGGGAATACTGAAGCTTTCTTT.

The chain has TRBV25-1 and TRBJ1-1; D might be TRBD1 (5 bases). This CDR3 has 13 residues. V was shortened by 6 bases and J by 1 base, with 9 bases between the two germline ends. CDR1 and CDR2 (germline): MGHDK, SYGVNS. The CDR3 DNA is TGTGCCAGCAGGATTGGGGCGAACACTGAAGCTTTCTTT. It codes for CASRIGANTEAFF. The full variable domain, with the rest looked up from reference TRBV25-1 and TRBJ1-1, is EADIYQTPRYLVIGTGKKITLECSQTMGHDKMYWYQQDPGMELHLIHYSYGVNSTEKGDLSSESTVSRIRTEHFPLTLESARPSHTSQYLCASRIGANTEAFFGQGTRLTVV.

CDR3 in DNA: TGTGCCAGCAGCCAAGAACAAAACTGGTTCGGGGCGGGAGTCTATGAGCAGTTCTTC. Translating gives CASSQEQNWFGAGVYEQFF. The chain has TRBV3-1 (or the pseudogene TRBV3-2) and TRBJ2-1; TRBD2 matches at 7 bases. V lost 0 bases and J lost 8; bases outside the gene matches: 19. CDR1 LGHDT and CDR2 YNNKEL come from the germline V gene (reference sequence). This CDR3 comprises 19 residues.

V and J are TRBV14 and TRBJ1-1; a weak D match, TRBD1 (5 bases). The CDR3 consists of 16 residues. Germline CDR1 is SGHDN and CDR2 is FVKESK. Trimming cost V 3 bases and J 0 bases, with 14 bases left between them. The chain's CDR3 is CASSHRQGTLNTEAFF. The CDR3 DNA reads TGTGCCAGCAGCCACAGGCAGGGAACTTTGAACACTGAAGCTTTCTTT.

The chain couples TRBV5-1 to TRBJ2-1; 10 nucleotides line up with TRBD2. Germline V lookup: CDR1 SGHRS, CDR2 YFSETQ. CDR3 length: 13 residues. Unmatched junction bases numbered 9, after V lost 3 bases and J lost 15 bases. CDR3 DNA sequence: TGCGCCAGCAGCTCTGTTCCACTAGCGGGATGGTTCTTC. Residues: CASSSVPLAGWFF.

This clone occurred once. This sequence joins TRBV7-2 and TRBJ2-1, with TRBD2 as a possible D gene (6 bases). Trimming cost V 1 base and J 1 base, with 8 bases left between them. CDR1 and CDR2 from the germline V gene are SGHTA and FQGNSA. This CDR3 is built from 15 residues. In DNA, the CDR3 is TGTGCCAGCAGCTTAGTAGCGGAGTCCTACAATGAGCAGTTCTTC. Protein sequence: CASSLVAESYNEQFF.